This T cell receptor (beta chain) stems from a study of cytomegalovirus exposure and HLA in healthy donors. From germline, CDR1 is MRHNA and CDR2 SNTAGT. With V trimmed by 6 bases and J by 6 bases, 3 bases remained unmatched. This CDR3 has 12 amino acids. The PCR contained 60 Vbeta and 13 Jbeta primers. Produced via immunoSEQ multiplex PCR; TCRdb's table is partial and in-frame only. Of some 160,000 clones in the sample, about 82% are singletons; the top ten hold 3.5% to 4.5%. The chain uses TRBV6-4 and TRBJ1-2, with 8 bases matching TRBD1. The receptor's source is a woman aged 40 to 49 in good health and CMV-seropositive. The specimen was PBMCs. The CDR3 region has the DNA TGTGCCAGCAGACCACAGGGGGATGGCTACACCTTC. Its protein product is CASRPQGDGYTF.